These 14 T cell receptor beta chains were sequenced from one sample in a study of cytomegalovirus exposure and HLA in healthy donors. Both 60 Vbeta primers and 13 Jbeta primers went into the PCR. Only in-frame clones appear in the TCRdb table, and some are missing; sequencing was by immunoSEQ multiplex PCR. The sample has more than 110,000 clones. Sequencing was performed on PBMCs. These receptors were obtained from a middle-aged man in good health and CMV-seronegative.

This chain uses TRBV5-1 with TRBJ2-7; 7 positions agree with TRBD2. Germline V gives CDR1 SGHRS, CDR2 YFSETQ. The J segment lost 0 bases and the V segment lost 2 bases, leaving 8 bases of the junction unmatched. The CDR3 is made up of 16 amino acids. In DNA, the CDR3 is TGCGCCAGCAGCTTTAACCGGGAGGCAGCCTCCTACGAGCAGTACTTC. This codes for CASSFNREAASYEQYF.

V and J are TRBV5-1 and TRBJ1-3; D gene uncertain. Germline V gene sequence: CDR1 SGHRS, CDR2 YFSETQ. CDR3 length: 15 amino acids. The V end lost 0 bases, the J end lost 0 bases, and 7 bases lay between the germline ends. The CDR3 DNA sequence: TGCGCCAGCAGCTTGGCGGGGAACTCTGGAAACACCATATATTTT. Translated: CASSLAGNSGNTIYF.

The V call is TRBV13, the J call TRBJ2-1, with D maybe TRBD2 (5 bases). Germline V gives CDR1 PRHDT, CDR2 FYEKMQ (reference sequence). The ends were cut back, 4 bases at V and 7 bases at J, with 17 bases in the middle. This CDR3 is 15 amino acids long. CDR3 sequence: CASSSAGAPKNEQFF. The DNA for the CDR3 is TGTGCCAGCAGCTCCGCGGGCGCCCCTAAAAATGAGCAGTTCTTC.

The J gene is TRBJ2-1, the V gene TRBV7-2; unclear D gene. Trimming took off 3 bases at V and 11 bases at J, with 14 bases between the two ends. Germline CDR1 and CDR2: SGHTA and FQGNSA. This CDR3 has 13 residues. The CDR3, as DNA: TGTGCCAGCAGCTTTGAGGTTTGGGTAAAGCAGTTCTTC. As protein: CASSFEVWVKQFF.

The chain recombines TRBV5-1 with TRBJ2-3, with D possibly TRBD1 on 6 matching bases. The V end was cut by 4 bases, the J end by 2 bases, with 17 bases between. CDR3 size: 16 residues. Germline CDR1 SGHRS, CDR2 YFSETQ. This chain's CDR3 is CASSEGQLWLTDTQYF. CDR3 coding DNA: TGCGCCAGCAGCGAAGGACAGTTGTGGCTCACAGATACGCAGTATTTT.

The chain recombines TRBV2 with TRBJ2-7; tentatively, D is TRBD1 (6 bases). The CDR3 spans 15 residues. Per germline, CDR1 SNHLY and CDR2 FYNNEI. Deletions cut 4 bases from V and 3 bases from J, with 16 bases between. The CDR3 is CASSASGTIIYEQYF. Written as DNA, the CDR3 is TGTGCCAGCAGTGCATCCGGGACAATTATCTACGAGCAGTACTTC.

V gene TRBV9 combines with J gene TRBJ1-6, with no clear D. The CDR3 has 17 amino acids. The V gene's germline CDR1 is SGDLS and CDR2 YYNGEE. With 4 bases removed from V and 0 bases from J, the gap between germline ends came to 14 bases. The chain's CDR3 is CASSKRGSFSYNSPLHF. CDR3 coding DNA: TGTGCCAGCAGCAAAAGAGGCTCATTCTCCTATAATTCACCCCTCCACTTT.

V is TRBV4-2 and J is TRBJ2-7; TRBD1 matches at 7 bases. This CDR3 spans 15 amino acids. Germline trimming cut 5 bases from V and 0 bases from J; bases unmatched to any gene: 7. Germline CDR1 is LGHNA and CDR2 is YNFKEQ. This CDR3 is CASSSGTAYSYEQYF. The CDR3 nucleotides read TGTGCCAGCAGCTCCGGGACAGCCTACTCCTACGAGCAGTACTTC.

V gene TRBV5-1 combines with J gene TRBJ1-4; D unresolved. V lost 0 bases, J lost 4 bases, and 7 bases lay in between. Germline lookup yields CDR1 SGHRS and CDR2 YFSETQ. The CDR3 runs to 14 residues. CDR3 loop: CASSLGRINEKLFF. For the CDR3, the DNA is TGCGCCAGCAGCTTGGGCAGGATTAATGAAAAACTGTTTTTT.

This chain joins TRBV7-2 and TRBJ2-5; 10 positions agree with TRBD2. The length of the CDR3 is 15 residues. Trimming cost V 4 bases and J 1 base; bases outside gene matches: 3. Germline CDR1 reads SGHTA; CDR2 reads FQGNSA. CDR3 residues: CASSSTSGVQETQYF. The CDR3 nucleotides read TGTGCCAGCAGCTCCACTAGCGGGGTCCAAGAGACCCAGTACTTC.

The chain recombines TRBV11-2 with TRBJ2-3; the match to TRBD2 covers 10 bases. CDR3 length: 17 amino acids. CDR1 and CDR2 from the germline V gene are SGHAT and FQNNGV. V gave up 5 bases and J gave up 4 bases; unmatched junction bases: 12. The CDR3 DNA reads TGTGCCAGCAGCAGAAGAGCGGGACTAGCGTTTCCAGATACGCAGTATTTT. It yields the protein CASSRRAGLAFPDTQYF.

This sequence joins TRBV5-6 and TRBJ1-2; TRBD1 matches 10 bases. V was clipped by 4 bases and J by 3 bases; unmatched bases: 9. This CDR3 is built from 16 residues. Germline CDR1 is SGHDT and CDR2 is YYEEEE. The CDR3 region is CASSLTGTGAYYGYTF. CDR3 DNA: TGTGCCAGCAGCCTGACCGGGACAGGGGCTTACTATGGCTACACCTTC.

V usage is TRBV6-5 and J usage is TRBJ2-6, with a possible D match to TRBD1 (6 bases). V shed 5 bases and J shed 2 bases, with 7 bases lying between them. Germline-derived CDR1 and CDR2 are MNHEY and SVGAGI. This CDR3 has 14 residues. This CDR3 is CASSTGTGANVLTF. The CDR3 DNA reads TGTGCCAGCAGTACAGGGACTGGGGCCAACGTCCTGACTTTC.

CDR3 nucleotide sequence: TGTGCCAGTAGTCGACAGGGGGCGGGCTATGGCTACACCTTC. It yields the protein CASSRQGAGYGYTF. The rearrangement uses TRBV19 and TRBJ1-2; 10 nucleotides line up with TRBD1. V shed 5 bases and J 4 bases; nucleotides not matched to a gene: 4. Germline V gives CDR1 LNHDA, CDR2 SQIVND (reference sequence). The CDR3 loop spans 14 amino acids.